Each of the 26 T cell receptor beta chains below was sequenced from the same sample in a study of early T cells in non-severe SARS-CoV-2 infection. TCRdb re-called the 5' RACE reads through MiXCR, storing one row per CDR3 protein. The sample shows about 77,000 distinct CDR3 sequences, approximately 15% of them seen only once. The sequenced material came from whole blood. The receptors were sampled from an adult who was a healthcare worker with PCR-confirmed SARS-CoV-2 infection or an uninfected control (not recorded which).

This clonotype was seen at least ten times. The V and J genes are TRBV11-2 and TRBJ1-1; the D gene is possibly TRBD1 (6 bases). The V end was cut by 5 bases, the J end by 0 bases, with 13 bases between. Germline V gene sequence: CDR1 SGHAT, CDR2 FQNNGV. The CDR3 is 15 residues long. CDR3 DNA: TGTGCCAGCAGCCCCGGGGGACACTTGAACACTGAAGCTTTCTTT. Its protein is CASSPGGHLNTEAFF.

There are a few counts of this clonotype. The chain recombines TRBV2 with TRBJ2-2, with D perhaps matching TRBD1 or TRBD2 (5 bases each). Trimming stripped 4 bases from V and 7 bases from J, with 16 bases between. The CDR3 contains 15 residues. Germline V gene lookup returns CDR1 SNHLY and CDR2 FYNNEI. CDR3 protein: CASSVGQGRGGELFF. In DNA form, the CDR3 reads TGTGCCAGCAGTGTGGGCCAGGGACGCGGCGGGGAGCTGTTTTTT.

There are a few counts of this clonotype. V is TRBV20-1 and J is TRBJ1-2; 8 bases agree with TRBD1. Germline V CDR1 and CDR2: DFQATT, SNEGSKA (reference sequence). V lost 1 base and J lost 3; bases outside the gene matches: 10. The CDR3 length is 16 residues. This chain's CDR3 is CSARGGDRFKDYGYTF. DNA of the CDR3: TGCAGTGCTAGAGGGGGGGACAGGTTCAAGGACTATGGCTACACCTTC.

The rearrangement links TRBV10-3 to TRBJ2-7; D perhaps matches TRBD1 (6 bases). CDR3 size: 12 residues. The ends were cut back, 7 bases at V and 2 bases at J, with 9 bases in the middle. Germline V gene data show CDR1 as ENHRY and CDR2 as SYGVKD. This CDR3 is CAIKQGPYEQYF. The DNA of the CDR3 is TGTGCCATCAAACAGGGACCCTACGAGCAGTACTTC.

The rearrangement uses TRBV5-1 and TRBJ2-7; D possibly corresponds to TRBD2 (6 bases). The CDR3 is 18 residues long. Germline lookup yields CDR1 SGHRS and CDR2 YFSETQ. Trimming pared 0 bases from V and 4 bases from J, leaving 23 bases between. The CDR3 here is CASSLARAGPPAAYEQYF. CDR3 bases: TGCGCCAGCAGCTTGGCCCGCGCGGGACCCCCCGCCGCATACGAGCAGTACTTC.

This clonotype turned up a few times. For the CDR3, the DNA is TGTGCCAGCAGCCACTCGGAGAAGTACAATGAGCAGTTCTTC. Translated, it gives CASSHSEKYNEQFF. The rearrangement joins TRBV7-9 to TRBJ2-1; D remains ambiguous. V lost 5 bases to trimming and J lost 4 bases, with 12 bases between them. CDR3 size: 14 residues. Germline V gene sequence: CDR1 SEHNR, CDR2 FQNEAQ (reference sequence).

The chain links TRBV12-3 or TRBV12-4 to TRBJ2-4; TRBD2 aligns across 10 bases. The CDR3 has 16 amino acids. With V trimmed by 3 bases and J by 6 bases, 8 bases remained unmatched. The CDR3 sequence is CASSLLAGESSNIQYF. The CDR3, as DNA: TGTGCCAGCAGTTTGCTAGCGGGGGAGTCGTCAAACATTCAGTACTTC.

The CDR3 bases are TGTGCCAGCAGCTCCCGACAGGGGCAAGAACTGAAGCTTTTCTTT. Translation: CASSSRQGQELKLFF. The gene calls are TRBV11-2 and TRBJ1-1, with 8 positions matching TRBD1. J was trimmed by 13 bases and V by 4 bases; bases with no gene match: 17. The CDR3 is 15 residues long. Germline V lookup: CDR1 SGHAT, CDR2 FQNNGV.

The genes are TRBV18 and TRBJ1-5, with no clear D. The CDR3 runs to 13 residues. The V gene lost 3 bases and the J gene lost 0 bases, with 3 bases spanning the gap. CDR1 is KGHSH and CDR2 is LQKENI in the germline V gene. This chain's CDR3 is CASSPGSNQPQHF. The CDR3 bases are TGTGCCAGCTCACCGGGTAGCAATCAGCCCCAGCATTTT.

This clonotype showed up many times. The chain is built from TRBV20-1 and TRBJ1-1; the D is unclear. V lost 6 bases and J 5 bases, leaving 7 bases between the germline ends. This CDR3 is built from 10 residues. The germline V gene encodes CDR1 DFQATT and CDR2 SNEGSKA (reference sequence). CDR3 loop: CSARRTEAFF. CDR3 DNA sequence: TGCAGTGCCCGCAGGACTGAAGCTTTCTTT.

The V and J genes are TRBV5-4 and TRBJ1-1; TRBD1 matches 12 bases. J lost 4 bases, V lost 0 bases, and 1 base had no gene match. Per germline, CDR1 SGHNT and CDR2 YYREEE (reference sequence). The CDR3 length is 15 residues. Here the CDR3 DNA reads TGTGCCAGCAGCTTGGGGGACAGGGGGCCCACTGAAGCTTTCTTT. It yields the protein CASSLGDRGPTEAFF. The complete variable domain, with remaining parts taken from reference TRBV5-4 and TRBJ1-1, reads ETGVTQSPTHLIKTRGQQVTLRCSSQSGHNTVSWYQQALGQGPQFIFQYYREEENGRGNFPPRFSGLQFPNYSSELNVNALELDDSALYLCASSLGDRGPTEAFFGQGTRLTVV.

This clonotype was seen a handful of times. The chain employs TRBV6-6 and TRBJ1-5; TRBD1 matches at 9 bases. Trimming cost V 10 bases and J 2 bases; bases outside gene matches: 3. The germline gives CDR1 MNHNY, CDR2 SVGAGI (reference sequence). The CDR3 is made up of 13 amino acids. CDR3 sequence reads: CATRTGGNQPQHF. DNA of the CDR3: TGTGCCACCCGGACAGGGGGCAATCAGCCCCAGCATTTT.

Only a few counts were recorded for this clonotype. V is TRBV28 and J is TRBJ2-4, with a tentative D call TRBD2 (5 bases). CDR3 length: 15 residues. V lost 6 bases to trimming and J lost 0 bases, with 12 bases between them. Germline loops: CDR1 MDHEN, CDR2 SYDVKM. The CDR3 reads CASSPIGLAKNIQYF. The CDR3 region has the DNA TGTGCCAGCAGCCCTATCGGACTAGCCAAAAACATTCAGTACTTC.

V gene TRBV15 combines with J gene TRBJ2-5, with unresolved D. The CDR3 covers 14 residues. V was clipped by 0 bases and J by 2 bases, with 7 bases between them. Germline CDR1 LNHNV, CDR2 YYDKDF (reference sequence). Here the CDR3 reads CATSRDFRQETQYF. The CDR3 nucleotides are TGTGCCACCAGCAGAGATTTTAGGCAAGAGACCCAGTACTTC. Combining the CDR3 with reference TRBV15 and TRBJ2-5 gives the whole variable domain DAMVIQNPRYQVTQFGKPVTLSCSQTLNHNVMYWYQQKSSQAPKLLFHYYDKDFNNEADTPDNFQSRRPNTSFCFLDIRSPGLGDTAMYLCATSRDFRQETQYFGPGTRLLVL.

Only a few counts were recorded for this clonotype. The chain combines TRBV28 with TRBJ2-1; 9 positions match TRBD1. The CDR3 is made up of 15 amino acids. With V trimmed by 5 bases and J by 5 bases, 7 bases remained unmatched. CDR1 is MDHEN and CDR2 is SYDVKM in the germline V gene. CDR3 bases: TGTGCCAGCAGTCCACCGGGACAGGGCGACAATGAGCAGTTCTTC. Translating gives CASSPPGQGDNEQFF.

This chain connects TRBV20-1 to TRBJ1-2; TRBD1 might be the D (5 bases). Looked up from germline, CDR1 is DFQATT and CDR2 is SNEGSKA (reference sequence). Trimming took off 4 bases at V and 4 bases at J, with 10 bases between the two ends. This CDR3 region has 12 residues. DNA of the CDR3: TGCAGTGCTACCGGGGCGGGCTATGGCTACACCTTC. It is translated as CSATGAGYGYTF.

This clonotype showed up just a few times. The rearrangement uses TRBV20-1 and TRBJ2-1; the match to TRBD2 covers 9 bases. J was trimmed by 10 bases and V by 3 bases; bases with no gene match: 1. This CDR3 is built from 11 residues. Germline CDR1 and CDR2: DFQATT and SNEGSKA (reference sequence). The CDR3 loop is CSARGLAEQFF. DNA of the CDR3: TGCAGTGCTAGGGGACTAGCAGAGCAGTTCTTC.

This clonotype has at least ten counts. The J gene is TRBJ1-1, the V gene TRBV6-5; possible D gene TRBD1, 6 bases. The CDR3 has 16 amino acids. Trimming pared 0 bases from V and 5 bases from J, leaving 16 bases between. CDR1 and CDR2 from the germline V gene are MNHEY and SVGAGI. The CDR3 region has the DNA TGTGCCAGCAGTTACTCCCAGGGGAGAAGGAGGACTGAAGCTTTCTTT. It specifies CASSYSQGRRRTEAFF.

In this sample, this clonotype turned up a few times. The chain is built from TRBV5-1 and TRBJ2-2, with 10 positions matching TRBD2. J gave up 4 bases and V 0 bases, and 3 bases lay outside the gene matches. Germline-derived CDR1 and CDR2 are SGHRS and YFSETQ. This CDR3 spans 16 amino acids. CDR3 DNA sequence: TGCGCCAGCAGCTTGGGGGGACTAGCGAGCACCGGGGAGCTGTTTTTT. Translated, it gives CASSLGGLASTGELFF.

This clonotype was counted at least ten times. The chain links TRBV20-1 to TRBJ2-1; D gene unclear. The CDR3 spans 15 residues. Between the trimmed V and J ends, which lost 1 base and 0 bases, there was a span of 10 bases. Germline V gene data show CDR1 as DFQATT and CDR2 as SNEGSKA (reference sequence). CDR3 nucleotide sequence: TGCAGTGCTAGAGTTGAATCAAGCTCCTACAATGAGCAGTTCTTC. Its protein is CSARVESSSYNEQFF.

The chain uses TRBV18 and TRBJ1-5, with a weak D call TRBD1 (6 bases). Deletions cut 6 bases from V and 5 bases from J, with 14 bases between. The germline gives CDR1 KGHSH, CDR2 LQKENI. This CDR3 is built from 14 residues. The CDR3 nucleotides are TGTGCCAGCTCGCCGCAGGGGCTGGATCAGCCCCAGCATTTT. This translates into CASSPQGLDQPQHF. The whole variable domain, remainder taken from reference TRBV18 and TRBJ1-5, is NAGVMQNPRHLVRRRGQEARLRCSPMKGHSHVYWYRQLPEEGLKFMVYLQKENIIDESGMPKERFSAEFPKEGPSILRIQQVVRGDSAAYFCASSPQGLDQPQHFGDGTRLSIL.

CDR3 DNA: TGTGCCACCAGTGATTTACATCTCACCGGGGAGCTGTTTTTT. Translating gives CATSDLHLTGELFF. The chain recombines TRBV24-1 with TRBJ2-2; D is undetermined. V was shortened by 1 base and J by 4 bases, with 6 bases between the two germline ends. Germline values: CDR1 KGHDR, CDR2 SFDVKD. There are 14 residues in the CDR3.

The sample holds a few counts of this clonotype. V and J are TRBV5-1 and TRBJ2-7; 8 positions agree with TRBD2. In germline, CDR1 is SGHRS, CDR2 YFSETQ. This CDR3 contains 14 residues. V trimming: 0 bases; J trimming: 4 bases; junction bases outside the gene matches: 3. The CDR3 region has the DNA TGCGCCAGCAGCTTGGTGGCTAGCGGGTACGAGCAGTACTTC. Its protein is CASSLVASGYEQYF.

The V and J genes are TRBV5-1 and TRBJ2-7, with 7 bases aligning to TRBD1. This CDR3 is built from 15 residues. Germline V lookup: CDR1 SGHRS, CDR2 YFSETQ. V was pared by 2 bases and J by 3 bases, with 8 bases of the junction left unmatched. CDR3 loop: CASSFGTVMLYEQYF. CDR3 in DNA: TGCGCCAGCAGCTTCGGGACAGTGATGCTCTACGAGCAGTACTTC. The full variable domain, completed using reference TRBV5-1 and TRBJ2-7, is KAGVTQTPRYLIKTRGQQVTLSCSPISGHRSVSWYQQTPGQGLQFLFEYFSETQRNKGNFPGRFSGRQFSNSRSEMNVSTLELGDSALYLCASSFGTVMLYEQYFGPGTRLTVT.

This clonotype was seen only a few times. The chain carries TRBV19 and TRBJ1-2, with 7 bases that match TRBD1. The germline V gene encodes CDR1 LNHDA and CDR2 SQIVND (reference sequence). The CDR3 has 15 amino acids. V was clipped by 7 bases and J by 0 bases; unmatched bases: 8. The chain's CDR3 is CASTGQVNPNYGYTF. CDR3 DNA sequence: TGTGCCAGTACTGGACAGGTGAACCCTAACTATGGCTACACCTTC.

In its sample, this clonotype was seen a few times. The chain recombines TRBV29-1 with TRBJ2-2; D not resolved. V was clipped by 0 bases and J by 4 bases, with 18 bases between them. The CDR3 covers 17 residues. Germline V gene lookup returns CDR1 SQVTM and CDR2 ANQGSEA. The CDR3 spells CSVEDERAGASTGELFF. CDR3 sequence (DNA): TGCAGCGTTGAAGATGAACGGGCCGGCGCGAGCACCGGGGAGCTGTTTTTT.